This passage covers 25 T cell receptor beta chains from one sample sequenced in a study of blood T cell repertoires in COVID-19. TCRdb's copy holds only in-frame clones and misses some; the assay was immunoSEQ multiplex PCR. Of 150,000 to 200,000 clones in the sample, more than 80% are singletons; the top ten hold approximately 11%. The specimen was peripheral blood. Source of these receptors: a human donor in a cohort sampled during active COVID-19.

J is TRBJ2-1 and V is TRBV15; 15 bases match TRBD2. The CDR3 is made up of 20 amino acids. Germline trimming cut 3 bases from V and 0 bases from J; bases unmatched to any gene: 9. Germline V CDR1 and CDR2: LNHNV, YYDKDF (reference sequence). The CDR3 nucleotides read TGTGCCACCAGCAGCCTGGGGACTAGCGGGAGGTTTACCTCCTACAATGAGCAGTTCTTC. Translated, it gives CATSSLGTSGRFTSYNEQFF. Supplemented by reference TRBV15 and TRBJ2-1, the full variable domain reads DAMVIQNPRYQVTQFGKPVTLSCSQTLNHNVMYWYQQKSSQAPKLLFHYYDKDFNNEADTPDNFQSRRPNTSFCFLDIRSPGLGDTAMYLCATSSLGTSGRFTSYNEQFFGPGTRLTVL.

The genes are TRBV11-2 and TRBJ2-7, with D perhaps matching TRBD2 (5 bases). V dropped 3 bases and J dropped 3 bases, with 6 bases sitting between them. Germline V lookup: CDR1 SGHAT, CDR2 FQNNGV. This CDR3 has 12 amino acids. CDR3 sequence: CASSFGLYEQYF. The CDR3 DNA follows: TGTGCCAGCAGCTTCGGACTCTACGAGCAGTACTTC. Variable domain in full (rest from reference TRBV11-2 and TRBJ2-7): EAGVAQSPRYKIIEKRQSVAFWCNPISGHATLYWYQQILGQGPKLLIQFQNNGVVDDSQLPKDRFSAERLKGVDSTLKIQPAKLEDSAVYLCASSFGLYEQYFGPGTRLTVT.

This clone was seen more than once but under ten times. The chain couples TRBV3-1 (or the pseudogene TRBV3-2) to TRBJ1-1; 11 bases line up with TRBD1. The CDR3 length is 17 residues. The V and J ends lost 1 base and 3 bases, in that order; junction bases with no gene match: 7. Germline loops: CDR1 LGHDT, CDR2 YNNKEL (reference sequence). The CDR3 spells CASSQAGTGGVDTEAFF. CDR3 DNA: TGTGCCAGCAGCCAAGCCGGGACAGGGGGAGTGGACACTGAAGCTTTCTTT.

J is TRBJ1-1 and V is TRBV5-5; D not resolved. V was trimmed by 0 bases and J by 1 base, leaving 7 bases between them. CDR1 and CDR2 from the germline V gene are SGHKS and YYEKEE (reference sequence). CDR3 size: 14 residues. This CDR3 is CASSLATQNTEAFF. The CDR3 coding sequence is TGTGCCAGCAGCTTGGCCACACAGAACACTGAAGCTTTCTTT.

V usage is TRBV19 and J usage is TRBJ2-1; 11 positions match TRBD2. This CDR3 comprises 15 residues. The ends lost 3 bases at V and 7 bases at J; junction bases unmatched: 5. Germline V CDR1 and CDR2: LNHDA, SQIVND (reference sequence). The CDR3 sequence: CASSISLAGVNEQFF. The CDR3 nucleotides are TGTGCCAGTAGTATCTCACTAGCGGGAGTAAATGAGCAGTTCTTC.

This clone was counted ten times or more. The J gene is TRBJ2-2, the V gene TRBV11-3; TRBD2 matches 7 bases. V gave up 2 bases and J gave up 6 bases; unmatched junction bases: 9. Germline CDR1 is SGHNT and CDR2 is YENEEA. The CDR3 consists of 16 residues. The CDR3 loop reads CASSLLAGRTAGELFF. CDR3 DNA sequence: TGTGCCAGCAGCTTATTGGCCGGGAGGACCGCCGGGGAGCTGTTTTTT.

This clone has a single count. This sample also contains other DNA sequences that code for the same CDR3. The chain carries TRBV30 and TRBJ2-7; weak D call: TRBD2 (6 bases). V shed 0 bases and J shed 7 bases, with 10 bases lying between them. Germline V gene lookup returns CDR1 GTSNPN and CDR2 SVGIG (reference sequence). CDR3 size: 12 residues. The CDR3 spells CAWSVLGREQYF. The CDR3, as DNA: TGTGCCTGGAGTGTACTCGGGAGAGAGCAGTACTTC.

In DNA, the CDR3 is TGTGCCAGCAGCATAAACCAGGGTGCAGATACGCAGTATTTT. Translating gives CASSINQGADTQYF. The V and J genes are TRBV11-2 and TRBJ2-3; a possible D gene is TRBD1 (5 bases). CDR3 length: 14 residues. With 5 bases removed from V and 4 bases from J, the gap between germline ends came to 13 bases. Germline V gives CDR1 SGHAT, CDR2 FQNNGV.

This clone showed up just a few times. The CDR3: CASSYTRLNTEAFF. Written as DNA, the CDR3 is TGTGCCAGCAGTTACACGCGGCTGAACACTGAAGCTTTCTTT. The V call is TRBV6-2 or TRBV6-3, the J call TRBJ1-1, with no clear D. In germline, CDR1 is MNHEY, CDR2 SVGEGT. Trimming removed 2 bases from V and 0 bases from J, with 7 bases in between. This CDR3 has 14 residues.

The chain employs TRBV7-8 and TRBJ1-4; D might be TRBD1 (6 bases). The CDR3 is 13 residues long. Trimming took 6 bases from V and 2 from J, leaving 7 bases between them. CDR1 and CDR2 (germline): SGHVS, FQNEAQ. The CDR3 here is CASRQGTNEKLFF. For the CDR3, the DNA is TGTGCCAGCAGACAGGGTACTAATGAAAAACTGTTTTTT.

This clone appeared once. The genes are TRBV4-3 and TRBJ1-2, with 7 bases aligning to TRBD1. Trimming removed 0 bases from V and 5 bases from J; junction bases left unmatched: 0. Germline CDR1 is LGHNA and CDR2 is YSLEER. The CDR3 is 13 amino acids. CDR3 sequence: CASSQEQGYGYTF. CDR3 nucleotide sequence: TGCGCCAGCAGCCAAGAACAGGGGTATGGCTACACCTTC.

The chain carries TRBV6-2 or TRBV6-3 and TRBJ2-1, with D possibly TRBD2 on 5 matching bases. CDR1 MNHEY and CDR2 SVGEGT come from the germline V gene. The CDR3 totals 17 residues. The V gene lost 5 bases and the J gene lost 2 bases, with 19 bases spanning the gap. The CDR3 protein is CASSPDWLRETYNEQFF. The CDR3 nucleotides read TGTGCCAGCAGTCCGGACTGGCTCCGCGAAACCTACAATGAGCAGTTCTTC.

This rearrangement joins TRBV3-1 (or the pseudogene TRBV3-2) to TRBJ2-7, with 7 bases aligning to TRBD1. The V segment lost 3 bases and the J segment 4 bases; nucleotides outside the gene matches: 6. The CDR3 sequence is 14 residues long. The germline V gene has CDR1 LGHDT and CDR2 YNNKEL (reference sequence). The CDR3 nucleotides read TGTGCCAGCAGCCAGTATAGGGGGCAGTACGAGCAGTACTTC. As protein: CASSQYRGQYEQYF.

The gene calls are TRBV5-1 and TRBJ2-3; 7 bases line up with TRBD2. Germline CDR1 SGHRS, CDR2 YFSETQ. Trimming at V came to 0 bases and at J to 2 bases, leaving 6 bases not matched to a gene. The CDR3 runs to 16 residues. CDR3 region: CASSLAEAGLTDTQYF. CDR3 in DNA: TGCGCCAGCAGCTTGGCCGAAGCGGGGCTCACAGATACGCAGTATTTT.

This clone was seen once. The chain employs TRBV3-1 (or the pseudogene TRBV3-2) and TRBJ2-7, with D perhaps TRBD1 (7 bases). Germline V gene lookup returns CDR1 LGHDT and CDR2 YNNKEL (reference sequence). The CDR3 length is 11 residues. V lost 4 bases and J 13 bases, leaving 14 bases between the germline ends. The CDR3 sequence is CASSLDREAYF. DNA for the CDR3: TGTGCCAGCAGCCTTGACAGGGAGGCATACTTC.

The chain links TRBV7-8 to TRBJ2-7; 7 bases are a match to TRBD1. Per the germline V gene, CDR1 is SGHVS and CDR2 is FQNEAQ. The CDR3 totals 14 residues. Trimming took 2 bases from V and 7 from J; bases not matched to a gene: 8. CDR3 residues: CASSLMGARGEQYF. The CDR3 bases are TGTGCCAGCAGCTTAATGGGGGCCAGGGGGGAGCAGTACTTC.

This rearrangement joins TRBV27 to TRBJ2-1; TRBD1 agrees at 7 bases. Germline V gene sequence: CDR1 MNHEY, CDR2 SMNVEV (reference sequence). Trimming took 5 bases from V and 6 from J; bases not matched to a gene: 10. CDR3 length: 15 residues. CDR3 amino acids: CASSLYQQGPNEQFF. As DNA, the CDR3 is TGTGCCAGCAGTCTATATCAACAGGGGCCCAATGAGCAGTTCTTC.

The CDR3 protein is CASISTLGSGELFF. CDR3 coding DNA: TGTGCCAGCATCTCAACACTAGGCTCGGGGGAGCTGTTTTTT. This chain connects TRBV2 to TRBJ2-2; D perhaps matches TRBD2 (5 bases). The CDR3 is 14 amino acids. Germline V gene sequence: CDR1 SNHLY, CDR2 FYNNEI. V lost 7 bases and J 8 bases, leaving 17 bases between the germline ends. Complete variable domain (other parts from reference TRBV2 and TRBJ2-2): EPEVTQTPSHQVTQMGQEVILRCVPISNHLYFYWYRQILGQKVEFLVSFYNNEISEKSEIFDDQFSVERPDGSNFTLKIRSTKLEDSAMYFCASISTLGSGELFFGEGSRLTVL.

This sequence joins TRBV5-1 and TRBJ2-5; a possible D gene is TRBD1 (5 bases). Germline CDR1 and CDR2: SGHRS and YFSETQ. The CDR3 length is 14 residues. With 1 base removed from V and 4 bases from J, the gap between germline ends came to 11 bases. The chain's CDR3 is CASSLYRIGETQYF. The CDR3 nucleotides read TGCGCCAGCAGCTTGTACAGGATAGGAGAGACCCAGTACTTC.

The chain has TRBV5-1 and TRBJ2-7; D is unclear. Germline V gene lookup returns CDR1 SGHRS and CDR2 YFSETQ. This CDR3 has 12 residues. Trimming left V 0 bases short and J 5 bases short, with 6 bases between. CDR3 sequence (DNA): TGCGCCAGCAGCTTGGTATCCCACGAGCAGTACTTC. Its translation is CASSLVSHEQYF.

The table lists this clone with a few counts. The CDR3 sequence is CASSQERGLDGYTF. CDR3 sequence (DNA): TGTGCCAGCAGCCAAGAAAGGGGGCTAGATGGCTACACCTTC. The chain links TRBV3-1 (or the pseudogene TRBV3-2) to TRBJ1-2; TRBD1 matches 7 bases. CDR3 size: 14 residues. Germline V lookup: CDR1 LGHDT, CDR2 YNNKEL (reference sequence). Trimming cost V 0 bases and J 6 bases; bases outside gene matches: 4.

The chain couples TRBV4-1 to TRBJ1-1, with a possible D match to TRBD1 (6 bases). Trimming stripped 5 bases from V and 4 bases from J, with 17 bases between. There are 15 residues in the CDR3. Germline assignment: CDR1 MGHRA and CDR2 YSYEKL. The CDR3 coding sequence is TGCGCCAGCAGCTTTCCCGGGACACCTATCACTGAAGCTTTCTTT. It is translated as CASSFPGTPITEAFF.

The rearrangement joins TRBV2 to TRBJ1-1, with TRBD1 identical over 8 bases. V was clipped by 4 bases and J by 1 base; unmatched bases: 2. The CDR3 loop spans 14 amino acids. Germline V gene lookup returns CDR1 SNHLY and CDR2 FYNNEI. This chain's CDR3 is CASSGTGTNTEAFF. Written as DNA, the CDR3 is TGTGCCAGCAGTGGGACAGGGACGAACACTGAAGCTTTCTTT.

The chain carries TRBV11-1 and TRBJ2-7; 10 bases map to TRBD2. With V trimmed by 3 bases and J by 2 bases, 7 bases remained unmatched. Looked up from germline, CDR1 is SGHAT and CDR2 is FQDESV (reference sequence). The CDR3 runs to 16 residues. In nucleotides, the CDR3 is TGTGCCAGCAGCTTGGCCTCTAGCGGGGGAACCTACGAGCAGTACTTC. Protein sequence: CASSLASSGGTYEQYF.

This rearrangement joins TRBV6-2 or TRBV6-3 to TRBJ2-7; D uncertain. Trimming stripped 4 bases from V and 0 bases from J, with 7 bases between. This CDR3 has 13 amino acids. Germline loops: CDR1 MNHEY, CDR2 SVGEGT. The CDR3 region is CASSWPPSYEQYF. CDR3 in DNA: TGTGCCAGCAGTTGGCCTCCCTCCTACGAGCAGTACTTC.